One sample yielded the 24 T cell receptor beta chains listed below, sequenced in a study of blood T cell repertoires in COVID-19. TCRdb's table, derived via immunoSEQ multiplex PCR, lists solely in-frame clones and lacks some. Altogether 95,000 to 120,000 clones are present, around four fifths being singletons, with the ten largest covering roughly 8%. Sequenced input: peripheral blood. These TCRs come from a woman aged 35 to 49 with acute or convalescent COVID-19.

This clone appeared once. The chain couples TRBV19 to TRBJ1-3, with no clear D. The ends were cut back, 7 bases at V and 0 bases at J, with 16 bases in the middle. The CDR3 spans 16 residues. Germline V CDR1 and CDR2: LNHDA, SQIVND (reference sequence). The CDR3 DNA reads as TGTGCCAGTACCCGCCCATCTGTCAGCTCTGGAAACACCATATATTTT. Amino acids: CASTRPSVSSGNTIYF.

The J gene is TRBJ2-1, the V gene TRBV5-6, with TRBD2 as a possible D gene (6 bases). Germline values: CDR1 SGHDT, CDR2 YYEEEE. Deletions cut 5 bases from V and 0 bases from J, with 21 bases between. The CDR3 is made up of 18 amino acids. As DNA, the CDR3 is TGTGCCAGCAGTATGAGAGTGGGGCGGGGCAGCTCCTACAATGAGCAGTTCTTC. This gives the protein CASSMRVGRGSSYNEQFF.

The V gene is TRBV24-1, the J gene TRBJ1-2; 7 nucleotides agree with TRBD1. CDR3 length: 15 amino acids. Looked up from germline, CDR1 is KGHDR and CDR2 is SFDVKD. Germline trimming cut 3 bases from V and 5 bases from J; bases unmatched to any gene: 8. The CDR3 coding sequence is TGTGCCACCAGTGATCCAGGGCAGGGGGTGTATGGCTACACCTTC. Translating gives CATSDPGQGVYGYTF.

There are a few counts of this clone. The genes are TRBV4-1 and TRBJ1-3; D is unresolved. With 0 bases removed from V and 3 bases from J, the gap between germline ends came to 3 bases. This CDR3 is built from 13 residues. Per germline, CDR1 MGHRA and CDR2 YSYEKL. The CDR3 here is CASSQERGNTIYF. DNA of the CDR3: TGCGCCAGCAGCCAAGAGCGTGGAAACACCATATATTTT.

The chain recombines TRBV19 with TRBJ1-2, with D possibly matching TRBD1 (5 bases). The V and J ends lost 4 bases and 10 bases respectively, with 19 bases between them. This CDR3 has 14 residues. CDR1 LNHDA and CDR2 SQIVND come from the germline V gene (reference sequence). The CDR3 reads CASSRGRGSEAYTF. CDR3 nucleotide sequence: TGTGCCAGTAGTAGGGGAAGGGGATCCGAAGCCTACACCTTC.

CDR3: CASSSGQGIGPQHF. CDR3 sequence (DNA): TGTGCCAGCAGCTCTGGACAGGGGATCGGTCCCCAGCATTTT. This rearrangement joins TRBV7-2 to TRBJ1-5; 9 bases fit TRBD1. CDR1 SGHTA and CDR2 FQGNSA come from the germline V gene. J lost 10 bases, V lost 4 bases, and 8 bases had no gene match. There are 14 residues in the CDR3.

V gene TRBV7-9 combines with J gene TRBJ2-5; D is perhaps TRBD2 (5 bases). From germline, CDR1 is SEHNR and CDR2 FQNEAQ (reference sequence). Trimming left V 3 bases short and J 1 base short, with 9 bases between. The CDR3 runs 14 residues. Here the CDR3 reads CASSLVRGQETQYF. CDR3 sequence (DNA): TGTGCCAGCAGCTTGGTCCGGGGCCAAGAGACCCAGTACTTC.

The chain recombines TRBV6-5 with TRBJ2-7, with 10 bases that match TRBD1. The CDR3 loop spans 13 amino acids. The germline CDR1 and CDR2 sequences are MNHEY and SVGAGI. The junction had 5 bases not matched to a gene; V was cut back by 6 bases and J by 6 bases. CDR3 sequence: CASRSTGGGEQYF. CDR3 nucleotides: TGTGCCAGCAGGTCGACAGGGGGCGGCGAGCAGTACTTC.

The CDR3 DNA reads TGTGCCAGCAGCTTAGCGGGGGGAGGTGAGCAGTTCTTC. Encoded protein: CASSLAGGGEQFF. The chain uses TRBV7-7 and TRBJ2-1; maybe TRBD2 (6 bases). V was trimmed by 0 bases and J by 9 bases, leaving 9 bases between them. The CDR3 runs to 13 residues. CDR1 is SSHAT and CDR2 is FNYEAQ in the germline V gene (reference sequence). The entire variable domain, with the rest obtained from reference TRBV7-7 and TRBJ2-1, is as follows: GAGVSQSPRYKVTKRGQDVTLRCDPISSHATLYWYQQALGQGPEFLTYFNYEAQPDKSGLPSDRFSAERPEGSISTLTIQRTEQRDSAMYRCASSLAGGGEQFFGPGTRLTVL.

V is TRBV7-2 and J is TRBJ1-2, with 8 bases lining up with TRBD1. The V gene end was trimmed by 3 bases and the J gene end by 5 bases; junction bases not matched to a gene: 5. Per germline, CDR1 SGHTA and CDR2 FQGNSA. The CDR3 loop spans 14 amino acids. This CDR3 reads CASSFDRGQYGYTF. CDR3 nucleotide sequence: TGTGCCAGCAGCTTTGACAGGGGCCAATATGGCTACACCTTC.

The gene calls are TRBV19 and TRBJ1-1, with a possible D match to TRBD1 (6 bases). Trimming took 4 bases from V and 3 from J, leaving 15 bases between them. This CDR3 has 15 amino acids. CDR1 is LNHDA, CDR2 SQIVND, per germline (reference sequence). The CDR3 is CASSRRSSGDTEAFF. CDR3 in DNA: TGTGCCAGTAGTAGACGGTCCTCAGGGGACACTGAAGCTTTCTTT.

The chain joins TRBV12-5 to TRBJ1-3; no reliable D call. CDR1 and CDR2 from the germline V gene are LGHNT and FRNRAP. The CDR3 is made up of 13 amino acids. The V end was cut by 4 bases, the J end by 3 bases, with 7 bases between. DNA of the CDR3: TGTGCTAGTGGTTACGACATTGGAAACACCATATATTTT. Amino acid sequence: CASGYDIGNTIYF.

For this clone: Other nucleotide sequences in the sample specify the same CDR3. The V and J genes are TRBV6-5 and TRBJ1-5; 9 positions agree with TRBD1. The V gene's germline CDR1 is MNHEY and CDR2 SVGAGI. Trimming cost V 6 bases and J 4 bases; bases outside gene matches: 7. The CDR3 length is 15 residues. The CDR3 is CASSPDRGSNQPQHF. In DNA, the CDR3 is TGTGCCAGCAGCCCAGACAGGGGGTCTAATCAGCCCCAGCATTTT.

CDR3 nucleotides: TGTGCCAGCAGCCAAGTTGCAGGGGGCATCGGTGGCTACACCTTC. Encoded protein: CASSQVAGGIGGYTF. This sequence joins TRBV3-1 (or the pseudogene TRBV3-2) and TRBJ1-2; 8 bases match TRBD1. V trimming: 1 base; J trimming: 7 bases; junction bases outside the gene matches: 8. CDR1 is LGHDT, CDR2 YNNKEL, per germline (reference sequence). This CDR3 is 15 amino acids long.

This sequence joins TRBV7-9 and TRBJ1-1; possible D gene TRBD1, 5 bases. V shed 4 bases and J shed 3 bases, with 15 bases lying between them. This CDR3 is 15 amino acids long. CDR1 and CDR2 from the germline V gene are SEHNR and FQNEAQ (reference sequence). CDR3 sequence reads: CASSSDQGSDTEAFF. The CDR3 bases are TGTGCCAGCAGCTCCGACCAGGGATCGGACACTGAAGCTTTCTTT. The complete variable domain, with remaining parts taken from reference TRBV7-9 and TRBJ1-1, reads DTGVSQNPRHKITKRGQNVTFRCDPISEHNRLYWYRQTLGQGPEFLTYFQNEAQLEKSRLLSDRFSAERPKGSFSTLEIQRTEQGDSAMYLCASSSDQGSDTEAFFGQGTRLTVV.

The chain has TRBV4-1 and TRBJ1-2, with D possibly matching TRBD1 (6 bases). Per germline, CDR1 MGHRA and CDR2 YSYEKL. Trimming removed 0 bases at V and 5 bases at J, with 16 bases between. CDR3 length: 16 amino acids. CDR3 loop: CASSQERQAFLYGYTF. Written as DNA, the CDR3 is TGCGCCAGCAGCCAAGAAAGACAGGCGTTCCTTTATGGCTACACCTTC.

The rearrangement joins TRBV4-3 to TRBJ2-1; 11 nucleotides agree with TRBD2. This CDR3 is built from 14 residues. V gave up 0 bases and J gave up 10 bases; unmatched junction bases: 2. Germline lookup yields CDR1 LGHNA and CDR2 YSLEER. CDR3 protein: CASSQERLAGEQFF. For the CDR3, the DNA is TGCGCCAGCAGCCAAGAAAGACTAGCGGGGGAGCAGTTCTTC.

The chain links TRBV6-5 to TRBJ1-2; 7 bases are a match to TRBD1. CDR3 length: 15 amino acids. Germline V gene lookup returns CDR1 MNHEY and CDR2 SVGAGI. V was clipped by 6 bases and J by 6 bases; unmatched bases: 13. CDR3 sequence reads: CASRDSTGVLDGYTF. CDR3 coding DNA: TGTGCCAGCAGGGATAGTACAGGGGTGCTTGATGGCTACACCTTC.

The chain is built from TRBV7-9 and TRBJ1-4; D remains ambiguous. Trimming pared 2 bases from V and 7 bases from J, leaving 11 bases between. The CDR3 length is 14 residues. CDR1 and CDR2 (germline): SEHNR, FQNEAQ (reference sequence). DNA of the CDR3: TGTGCCAGCAGCTTAACTGGGAGCGGTGAAAAACTGTTTTTT. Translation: CASSLTGSGEKLFF.

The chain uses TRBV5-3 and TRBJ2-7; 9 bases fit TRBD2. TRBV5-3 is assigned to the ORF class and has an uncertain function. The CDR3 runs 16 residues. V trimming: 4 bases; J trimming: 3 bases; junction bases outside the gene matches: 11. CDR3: CARSPFLAGWGYEQYF. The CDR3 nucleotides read TGTGCCAGAAGCCCGTTTCTAGCGGGGTGGGGCTACGAGCAGTACTTC.

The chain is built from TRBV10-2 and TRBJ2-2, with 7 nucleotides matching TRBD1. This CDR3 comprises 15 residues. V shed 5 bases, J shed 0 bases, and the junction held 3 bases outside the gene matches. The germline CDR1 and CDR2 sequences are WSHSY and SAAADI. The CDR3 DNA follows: TGCGCCAGCAGTCGGACAGGTTCGAACACCGGGGAGCTGTTTTTT. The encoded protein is CASSRTGSNTGELFF.

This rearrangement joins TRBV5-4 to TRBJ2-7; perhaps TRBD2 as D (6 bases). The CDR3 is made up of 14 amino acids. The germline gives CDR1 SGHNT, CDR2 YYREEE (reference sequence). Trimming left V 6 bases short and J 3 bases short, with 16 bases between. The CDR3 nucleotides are TGTGCCAGCACCAGGGACTTCGACCGCTACGAGCAGTACTTC. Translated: CASTRDFDRYEQYF.

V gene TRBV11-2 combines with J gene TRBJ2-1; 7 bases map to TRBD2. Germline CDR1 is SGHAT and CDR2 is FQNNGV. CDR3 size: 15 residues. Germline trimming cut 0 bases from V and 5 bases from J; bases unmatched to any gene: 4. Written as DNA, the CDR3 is TGTGCCAGCAGCTTAGAGCGGGGGAGAAACAATGAGCAGTTCTTC. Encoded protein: CASSLERGRNNEQFF.

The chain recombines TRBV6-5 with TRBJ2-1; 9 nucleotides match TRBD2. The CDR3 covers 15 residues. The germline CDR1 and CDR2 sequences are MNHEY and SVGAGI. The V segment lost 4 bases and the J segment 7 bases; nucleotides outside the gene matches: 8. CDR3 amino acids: CASSLAGAPRNEQFF. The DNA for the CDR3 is TGTGCCAGCAGTTTAGCGGGGGCCCCTAGGAATGAGCAGTTCTTC.